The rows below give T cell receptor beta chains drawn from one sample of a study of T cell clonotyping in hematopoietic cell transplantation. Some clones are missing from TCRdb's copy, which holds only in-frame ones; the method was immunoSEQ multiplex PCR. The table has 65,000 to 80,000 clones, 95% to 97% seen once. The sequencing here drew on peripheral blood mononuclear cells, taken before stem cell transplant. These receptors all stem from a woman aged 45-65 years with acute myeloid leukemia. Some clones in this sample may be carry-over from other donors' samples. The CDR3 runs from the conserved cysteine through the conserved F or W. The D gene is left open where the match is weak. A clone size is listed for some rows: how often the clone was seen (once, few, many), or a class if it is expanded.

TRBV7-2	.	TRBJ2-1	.	TGTGCCAGCAGCTTAGTGCATTTTGGGCAGGTCTACAATGAGCAGTTCTTC	CASSLVHFGQVYNEQFF
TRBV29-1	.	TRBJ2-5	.	TGCAGCGCCTTAAAAACCCAAGAGACCCAGTACTTC	CSALKTQETQYF
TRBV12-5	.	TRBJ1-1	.	TGTGCTAGCAAGGGGGGCACTGAAGCTTTCTTT	CASKGGTEAFF
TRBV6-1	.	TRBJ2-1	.	TGTGCCAGCAGTGAACCGGGACGGAAGAATGAGCAGTTCTTC	CASSEPGRKNEQFF
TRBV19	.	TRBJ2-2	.	TGTGCCAGTAGTAAGACAGTCCCCGGGGAGCTGTTTTTT	CASSKTVPGELFF
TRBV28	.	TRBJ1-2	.	TGTGCCAGCAGTGACCCAGAGAGTCTCTATGGCTACACCTTC	CASSDPESLYGYTF
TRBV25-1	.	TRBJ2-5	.	TGTGCCAGCAGTGAGCCAGGGAGAGAGACCCAGTACTTC	CASSEPGRETQYF
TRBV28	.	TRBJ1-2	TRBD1	TGTGCCAGCTCTCGGACAGGGATAAACTATGGCTACACCTTC	CASSRTGINYGYTF
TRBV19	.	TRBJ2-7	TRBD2	TGTGCCAGTAGTCTGGGTAGCGGGAGGGCCTACGAGCAGTACTTC	CASSLGSGRAYEQYF
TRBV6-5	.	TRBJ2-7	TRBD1	TGTGCCAGCCAAACCACAGGGGGCTCCTTCTACGAGCAGTACTTC	CASQTTGGSFYEQYF
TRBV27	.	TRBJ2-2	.	TGTGCCAGCGGGACCGGGAGATTGACCGGGGAGCTGTTTTTT	CASGTGRLTGELFF
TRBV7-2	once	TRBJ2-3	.	TGTGCCAGCAGCTTTGGGGAGCCTACGCAGTATTTT	CASSFGEPTQYF
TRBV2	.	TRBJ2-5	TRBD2	TGTGCCAGCAGTTCGACTAGCGGGGGGCAAGAGACCCAGTACTTC	CASSSTSGGQETQYF
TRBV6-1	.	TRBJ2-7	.	TGTGCCAGCAGTCACGAGACAGTCGGCTACGAGCAGTACTTC	CASSHETVGYEQYF
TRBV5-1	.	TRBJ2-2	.	TGCGCCAGCAGCTTGTGGTCCTCGAACACCGGGGAGCTGTTTTTT	CASSLWSSNTGELFF
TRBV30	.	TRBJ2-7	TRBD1	TGTGCCTGGAATGACAGGGGGCTCGAGCAGTACTTC	CAWNDRGLEQYF
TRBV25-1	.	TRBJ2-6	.	TGTGCCAGCAGTCCAGGAGCAACTAGGGCTGGGGCCAACGTCCTGACTTTC	CASSPGATRAGANVLTF
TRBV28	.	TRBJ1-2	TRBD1	TGTGCCAGCAGTTTCGGGACAGCTAACTATGGCTACACCTTC	CASSFGTANYGYTF
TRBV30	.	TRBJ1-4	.	TGTGCCTGGAACCTACGAGGCTTTAATGAAAAACTGTTTTTT	CAWNLRGFNEKLFF
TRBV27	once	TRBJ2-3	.	TGTGCCAGCGGGGACCACACAGATACGCAGTATTTT	CASGDHTDTQYF
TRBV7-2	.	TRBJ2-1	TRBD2	TGTGCCAGCAGCTTACTACCCGGGACTAGCGGGAGGCTGGACAATGAGCAGTTCTTC	CASSLLPGTSGRLDNEQFF
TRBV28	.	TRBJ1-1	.	TGTGCCAGCAGCCGGAACAGGGAGGGTACTGAAGCTTTCTTT	CASSRNREGTEAFF
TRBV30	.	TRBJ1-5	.	TGTGCCTGGAGTGAGGGCCATTATAGCAATCAGCCCCAGCATTTT	CAWSEGHYSNQPQHF
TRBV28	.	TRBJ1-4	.	TGTGCCAGCAGTTTTTTTCTGGTCTCTTCTGGGCTGTTTTTT	CASSFFLVSSGLFF
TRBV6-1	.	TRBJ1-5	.	TGTGCCAGCAGTGAATCCGGGACATATAGCAATCAGCCCCAGCATTTT	CASSESGTYSNQPQHF
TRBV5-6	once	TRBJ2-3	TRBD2	TGTGCCAGCAGCTCTTTAAGCGGGAGGGGTCGGGATACGCAGTATTTT	CASSSLSGRGRDTQYF
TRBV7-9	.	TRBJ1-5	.	TGTGCCAGCAGTATCAATAGCAATCAGCCCCAGCATTTT	CASSINSNQPQHF
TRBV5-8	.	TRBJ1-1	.	TGTGCCAGCAGCTCCGGGACCCTCAACACTGAAGCTTTCTTT	CASSSGTLNTEAFF
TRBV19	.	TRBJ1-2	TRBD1	TGTGCCAGTAGTATAGTAGGGGGCAACTATGGCTACACCTTC	CASSIVGGNYGYTF
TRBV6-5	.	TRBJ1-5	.	TGTGCCAGCAGTTACTCTTCCGAGGGCAATCAGCCCCAGCATTTT	CASSYSSEGNQPQHF
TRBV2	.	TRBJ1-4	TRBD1	TGTGCCAAAACCGGGACAGGGGGCGTTGATAATGAAAAACTGTTTTTT	CAKTGTGGVDNEKLFF
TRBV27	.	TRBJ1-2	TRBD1	TGTGCCAGCACCCTCAGGGGGCACAGCGTCTATGGCTACACCTTC	CASTLRGHSVYGYTF
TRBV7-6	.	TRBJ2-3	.	TGTGCCAGCAGCTTAGGTGGGCGTTGGGGCACAGATACGCAGTATTTT	CASSLGGRWGTDTQYF
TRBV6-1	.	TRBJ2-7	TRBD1	TGTGCCAGCAGTCGGACAGGGGGTGAGCAGTACTTC	CASSRTGGEQYF
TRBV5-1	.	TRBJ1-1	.	TGCGCCAGCAGCCCTAGAGACCGAATGAACACTGAAGCTTTCTTT	CASSPRDRMNTEAFF
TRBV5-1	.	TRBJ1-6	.	TGCGCCAGCACCCACCAGCCGGGCGATAATTCACCCCTCCACTTT	CASTHQPGDNSPLHF
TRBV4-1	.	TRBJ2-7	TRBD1	TGCGCCAGCAGCCAAGCGTCGGGACAGGGCTACGAGCAGTACTTC	CASSQASGQGYEQYF
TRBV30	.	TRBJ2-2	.	TGTGCCTGGGCCCCCCCGGGGCCCTCCGGGGAGCTGTTTTTT	CAWAPPGPSGELFF
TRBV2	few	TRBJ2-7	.	TGTGCCAGCAGTGAAGGGACATTCCTCGAGCAGTACTTC	CASSEGTFLEQYF
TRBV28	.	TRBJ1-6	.	TGTGCCAGCAGTTTGAACGGGGGTAATTCACCCCTCCACTTT	CASSLNGGNSPLHF
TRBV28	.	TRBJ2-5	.	TGTGCCACCCTTGGACATAGCCAAGAGACCCAGTACTTC	CATLGHSQETQYF
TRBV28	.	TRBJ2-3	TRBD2	TGTGCCAGCAGCTCCAGCGGGAGGGCCGCAGATACGCAGTATTTT	CASSSSGRAADTQYF
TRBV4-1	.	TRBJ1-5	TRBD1	TGCGCCAGCAGCCTAAAGACAGGGGGCTACGGGGGTCAGCCCCAGCATTTT	CASSLKTGGYGGQPQHF
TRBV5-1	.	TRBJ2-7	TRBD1	TGCGCCAGCACCCACAACCGGGACAGAGAGCAGTACTTC	CASTHNRDREQYF
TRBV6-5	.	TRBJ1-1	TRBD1	TGTGCCAGCAGTTACTCTAGAGGGGGCGTGAACACTGAAGCTTTCTTT	CASSYSRGGVNTEAFF
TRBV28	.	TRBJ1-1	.	TGTGCCAGCACCCTGCCAGGGCGAACTGAAGCTTTCTTT	CASTLPGRTEAFF
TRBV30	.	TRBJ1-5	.	TGTGCCTGGAGTGTTAGGTTGGGTCAGTATAGCAATCAGCCCCAGCATTTT	CAWSVRLGQYSNQPQHF
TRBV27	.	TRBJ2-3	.	TGTGCCAGCAACCGATCGCGGGAATCAACAGATACGCAGTATTTT	CASNRSRESTDTQYF